The TCR beta chain under discussion was sequenced for a study of blood T cell repertoires in COVID-19. Study-level information: Sites in the United States, Italy and Spain provided acute and convalescent COVID-19 samples. The cDNA or gDNA used as material had been derived from T cells, B-cell-depleted T cells, or PBMCs.

In germline, CDR1 is SGHTA, CDR2 FQGTGA. V was pared by 3 bases and J by 5 bases, with 13 bases between. The CDR3 is made up of 14 amino acids. In the study's own analysis: Reference gene primer amplification gave nucleated cell count estimates. Using immunoSEQ multiplex PCR, the repertoire was profiled, and TCRdb retains in-frame clones only, with some absent. V and J calls and clone size are copied from that table; D and trimming were computed from the DNA. Of 140,000 to 150,000 clones in the sample, over 70% were seen once. The genes are TRBV7-3 and TRBJ1-1; a weak D match, TRBD1 (6 bases). The sample taken for sequencing was peripheral blood. This TCR came from a man aged 45-65 years with active or convalescent COVID-19. The CDR3 here is CASSFRQGSTEAFF. CDR3 sequence (DNA): TGTGCCAGCAGCTTTCGCCAGGGGTCGACTGAAGCTTTCTTT.